Listed here are 13 T cell receptor beta chains from one sample, sequenced in a study of beta chain features in type 1 diabetes. Study-level findings and limits: Type 1 diabetes patients had TCRB CDR3s that were shorter (moderately but significantly so) in all four CD4+ subsets.

Their antigens are not known. The investigators reverse transcribed all of the isolated RNA, so they sequenced expressed TCRB transcripts. The protocol was immunoSEQ multiplex PCR, while the TCRdb copy is restricted to in-frame clones and leaves out a portion. In the table there are about 150,000 clones, roughly 10% of which are singletons. The sample consisted of central memory CD4+ T cells from blood. These receptors were collected from a woman aged 25 to 39 with type 1 diabetes.

This clone was picked up a small number of times. The V gene is TRBV9, the J gene TRBJ2-2; 13 bases are shared with TRBD2. The CDR3 contains 19 residues. With V trimmed by 2 bases and J by 4 bases, 11 bases remained unmatched. CDR1 is SGDLS, CDR2 YYNGEE, per germline. CDR3 amino acids: CASSVGLAGDSGSTGELFF. CDR3 bases: TGTGCCAGCAGCGTCGGACTAGCGGGAGATTCAGGTTCCACCGGGGAGCTGTTTTTT.

This clone was counted only a few times. The rearrangement joins TRBV5-6 to TRBJ2-5, with D perhaps TRBD1 (5 bases). Per germline, CDR1 SGHDT and CDR2 YYEEEE. This CDR3 spans 13 amino acids. V lost 1 base, J lost 5 bases, and 9 bases lay in between. CDR3 residues: CASSLTGPETQYF. CDR3 coding DNA: TGTGCCAGCAGCTTGACAGGTCCGGAGACCCAGTACTTC.

This clone has a handful of counts. The chain has TRBV7-9 and TRBJ2-5, with D hard to call. The V end lost 4 bases, the J end lost 5 bases, and 8 bases lay between the germline ends. The CDR3 sequence is 12 residues long. Germline V gene lookup returns CDR1 SEHNR and CDR2 FQNEAQ (reference sequence). This CDR3 reads CASSYRVETQYF. The CDR3, as DNA: TGTGCCAGCAGCTACCGCGTGGAGACCCAGTACTTC.

This clone occurred a few times. The V gene is TRBV2, the J gene TRBJ2-1; 10 bases agree with TRBD2. The CDR3 is made up of 15 amino acids. Germline CDR1 is SNHLY and CDR2 is FYNNEI. V lost 4 bases, J lost 4 bases, and 4 bases stayed unmatched. CDR3 coding DNA: TGTGCCAGCAGTGGGGTAGCGGGAGGATACAATGAGCAGTTCTTC. This gives the protein CASSGVAGGYNEQFF.

The chain employs TRBV5-1 and TRBJ2-1; maybe TRBD1 (6 bases). Between the trimmed V and J ends, which lost 2 bases and 7 bases, there was a span of 16 bases. CDR3 length: 15 residues. CDR1 is SGHRS, CDR2 YFSETQ, per germline. This CDR3 reads CASSFGQFGWNEQFF. For the CDR3, the DNA is TGCGCCAGCAGCTTTGGACAGTTCGGGTGGAATGAGCAGTTCTTC.

The chain recombines TRBV5-1 with TRBJ1-2; D ambiguous. Looked up from germline, CDR1 is SGHRS and CDR2 is YFSETQ. This CDR3 is 13 amino acids long. Deletions cut 0 bases from V and 1 base from J, with 4 bases between. As DNA, the CDR3 is TGCGCCAGCAGCTTGGACGGTAACTATGGCTACACCTTC. This codes for CASSLDGNYGYTF.

The chain recombines TRBV18 with TRBJ1-1; 9 nucleotides line up with TRBD1. V lost 2 bases and J lost 10; bases outside the gene matches: 11. CDR1 KGHSH and CDR2 LQKENI come from the germline V gene. The CDR3 length is 15 residues. The CDR3 sequence: CASSPNRLDRGIAFF. The CDR3 nucleotides are TGTGCCAGCTCACCAAATAGGTTGGACAGGGGTATAGCTTTCTTT.

The rearrangement joins TRBV7-2 to TRBJ2-1; 7 bases align to TRBD2. Germline V gene sequence: CDR1 SGHTA, CDR2 FQGNSA. The junction had 12 bases not matched to a gene; V was cut back by 2 bases and J by 8 bases. This CDR3 is built from 16 residues. The chain's CDR3 is CASSLLPGPREDEQFF. Here the CDR3 DNA reads TGTGCCAGCAGCTTATTACCGGGACCCCGGGAGGATGAGCAGTTCTTC. Based on the CDR3 plus reference TRBV7-2 and TRBJ2-1, the full variable domain is GAGVSQSPSNKVTEKGKDVELRCDPISGHTALYWYRQSLGQGLEFLIYFQGNSAPDKSGLPSDRFSAERTGGSVSTLTIQRTQQEDSAVYLCASSLLPGPREDEQFFGPGTRLTVL.

This clone was counted between two and nine times. The chain uses TRBV28 and TRBJ1-2; weak D call: TRBD1 (5 bases). Germline V gene sequence: CDR1 MDHEN, CDR2 SYDVKM. Trimming removed 6 bases from V and 8 bases from J, with 10 bases in between. The CDR3 loop spans 11 amino acids. In DNA, the CDR3 is TGTGCCAGCAGGCAGGGCTACGGCTACACCTTC. Protein product: CASRQGYGYTF.

The gene calls are TRBV5-1 and TRBJ1-2; maybe TRBD1 (5 bases). Per germline, CDR1 SGHRS and CDR2 YFSETQ. V gave up 4 bases and J gave up 7 bases, with 20 bases separating them. This CDR3 has 15 residues. The CDR3 reads CASSLRREGPAGYTF. The CDR3 nucleotides read TGCGCCAGCAGCCTTAGGAGGGAGGGGCCGGCTGGCTACACCTTC.

The V and J genes are TRBV5-6 and TRBJ1-5; D is perhaps TRBD1 (6 bases). V lost 1 base and J 3 bases, leaving 11 bases between the germline ends. Per the germline V gene, CDR1 is SGHDT and CDR2 is YYEEEE. The CDR3 totals 15 residues. CDR3 sequence (DNA): TGTGCCAGCAGCTTGAATGGGGGCCCCAATCAGCCCCAGCATTTT. This sequence encodes CASSLNGGPNQPQHF.

This clone was detected only a few times. This rearrangement joins TRBV5-4 to TRBJ2-5; weak D call: TRBD2 (5 bases). Looked up from germline, CDR1 is SGHNT and CDR2 is YYREEE (reference sequence). The germline V and J ends were trimmed by 2 bases and 5 bases, with 10 bases remaining between them. This CDR3 region has 13 residues. The CDR3 protein is CASSLDSGETQYF. The CDR3 region has the DNA TGTGCCAGCAGCTTAGACTCGGGGGAGACCCAGTACTTC. Full variable domain (outside the CDR3, taken from reference TRBV5-4 and TRBJ2-5): ETGVTQSPTHLIKTRGQQVTLRCSSQSGHNTVSWYQQALGQGPQFIFQYYREEENGRGNFPPRFSGLQFPNYSSELNVNALELDDSALYLCASSLDSGETQYFGPGTRLLVL.

The chain uses TRBV19 and TRBJ1-1; tentative D call: TRBD1 (6 bases). Trimming removed 9 bases from V and 8 bases from J, with 16 bases in between. From germline, CDR1 is LNHDA and CDR2 SQIVND (reference sequence). This CDR3 is 12 amino acids long. CDR3 protein: CASLERQAEAFF. In DNA, the CDR3 is TGTGCCAGCCTAGAGCGACAGGCCGAAGCTTTCTTT.